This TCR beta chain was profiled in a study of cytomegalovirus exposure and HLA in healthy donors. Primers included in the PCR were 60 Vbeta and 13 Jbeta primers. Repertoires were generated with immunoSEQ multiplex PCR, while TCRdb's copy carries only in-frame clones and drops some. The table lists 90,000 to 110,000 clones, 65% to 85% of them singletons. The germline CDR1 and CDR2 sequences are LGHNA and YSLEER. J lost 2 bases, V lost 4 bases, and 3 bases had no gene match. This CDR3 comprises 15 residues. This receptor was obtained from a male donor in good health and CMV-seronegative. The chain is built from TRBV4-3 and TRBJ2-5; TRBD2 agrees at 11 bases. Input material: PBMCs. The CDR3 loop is CASSLGTSGQETQYF. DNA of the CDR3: TGCGCCAGCAGCCTTGGGACTAGCGGACAAGAGACCCAGTACTTC.